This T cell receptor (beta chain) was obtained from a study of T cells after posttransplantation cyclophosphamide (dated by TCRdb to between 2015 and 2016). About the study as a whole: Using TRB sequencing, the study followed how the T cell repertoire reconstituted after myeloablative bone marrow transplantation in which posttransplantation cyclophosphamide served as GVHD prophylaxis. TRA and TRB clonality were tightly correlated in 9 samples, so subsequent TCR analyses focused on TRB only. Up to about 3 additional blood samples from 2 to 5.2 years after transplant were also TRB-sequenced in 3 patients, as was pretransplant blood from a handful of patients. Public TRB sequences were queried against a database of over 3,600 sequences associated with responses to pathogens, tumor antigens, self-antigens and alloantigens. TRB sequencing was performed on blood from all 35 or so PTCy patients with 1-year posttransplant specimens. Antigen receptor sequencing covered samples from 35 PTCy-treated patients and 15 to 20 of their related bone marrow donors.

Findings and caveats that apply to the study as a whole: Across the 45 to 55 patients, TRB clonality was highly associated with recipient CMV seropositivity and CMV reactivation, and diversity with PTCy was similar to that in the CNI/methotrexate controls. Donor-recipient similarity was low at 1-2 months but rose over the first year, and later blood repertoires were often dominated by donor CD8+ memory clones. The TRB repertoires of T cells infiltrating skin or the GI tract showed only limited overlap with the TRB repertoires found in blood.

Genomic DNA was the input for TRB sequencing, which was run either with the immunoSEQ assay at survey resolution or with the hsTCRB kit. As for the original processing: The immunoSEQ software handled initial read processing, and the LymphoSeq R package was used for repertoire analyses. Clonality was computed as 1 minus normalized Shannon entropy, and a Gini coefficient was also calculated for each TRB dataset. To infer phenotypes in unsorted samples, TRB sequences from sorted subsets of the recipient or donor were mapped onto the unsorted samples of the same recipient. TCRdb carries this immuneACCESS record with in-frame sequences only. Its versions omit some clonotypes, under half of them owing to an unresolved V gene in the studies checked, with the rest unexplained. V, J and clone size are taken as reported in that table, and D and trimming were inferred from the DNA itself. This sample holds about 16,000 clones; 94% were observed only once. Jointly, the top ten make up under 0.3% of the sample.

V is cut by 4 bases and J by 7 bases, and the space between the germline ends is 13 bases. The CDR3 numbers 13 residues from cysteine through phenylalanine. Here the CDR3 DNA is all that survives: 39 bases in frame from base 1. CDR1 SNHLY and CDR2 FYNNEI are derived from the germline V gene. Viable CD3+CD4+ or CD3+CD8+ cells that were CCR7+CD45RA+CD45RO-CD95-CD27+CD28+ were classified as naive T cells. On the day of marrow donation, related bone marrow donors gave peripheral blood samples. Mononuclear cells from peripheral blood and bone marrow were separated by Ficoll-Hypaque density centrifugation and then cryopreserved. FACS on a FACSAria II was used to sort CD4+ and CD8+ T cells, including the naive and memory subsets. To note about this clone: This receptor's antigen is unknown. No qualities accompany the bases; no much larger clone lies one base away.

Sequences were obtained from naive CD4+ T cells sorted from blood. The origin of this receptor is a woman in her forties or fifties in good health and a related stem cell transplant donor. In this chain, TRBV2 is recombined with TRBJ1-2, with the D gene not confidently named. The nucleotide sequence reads TGTGCCAGCAGTGGTTTGGACCGGGGTGGCTACACCTTC. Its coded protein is CASSGLDRGGYTF.